The source of this TCR beta chain is a study of blood T cells in healthy people across ages. This clonotype was seen a few times. Primed by a sample-barcoded 5' primer and a J-beta primer mix, a second PCR proceeded for roughly 7 to 11 cycles. Every sample returned 3 million or more CDR3-containing paired-end reads. TCRdb reanalysed the 5' RACE reads using MiXCR and keeps one entry per CDR3 protein. The sample shows 780,000 or so distinct CDR3 sequences, around 25% of them seen only once. Germline V gene data show CDR1 as MDHEN and CDR2 as SYDVKM. V was clipped by 6 bases and J by 6 bases; unmatched bases: 9. The CDR3 length is 16 residues. These data are also associated with another study on T cells of mothers and their children. From that study: Donors comprised a few healthy Caucasian mothers plus their six children. Normalized overlap was always slightly, never significantly, higher in related than unrelated mother-child pairs. T cell clones that were persistent and microchimeric went undetected.

The rearrangement joins TRBV28 to TRBJ2-2; 11 bases match TRBD1. Material for sequencing was blood. The source is a boy under 18 in good health. CDR3 sequence reads: CASRGSGQGAAGELFF. The DNA for the CDR3 is TGTGCCAGCAGGGGCAGCGGACAGGGGGCCGCCGGGGAGCTGTTTTTT. The full variable domain, with the rest looked up from reference TRBV28 and TRBJ2-2, is DVKVTQSSRYLVKRTGEKVFLECVQDMDHENMFWYRQDPGLGLRLIYFSYDVKMKEKGDIPEGYSVSREKKERFSLILESASTNQTSMYLCASRGSGQGAAGELFFGEGSRLTVL.